This T cell receptor (beta chain) comes out of a study of T cells after posttransplantation cyclophosphamide. A remark on this clone: Its specificity is unknown.

The protocol was immunoSEQ multiplex PCR, while the TCRdb copy is restricted to in-frame clones and leaves out a portion. The profile shows 8,000 to 10,000 clones, around 89% of them singletons. Study findings and constraints: TRB overlap between skin or GI tissue T cells and blood was limited. Recipient CMV seropositivity and CMV reactivation strongly tracked TRB clonality. Later post-transplant blood repertoires were often dominated by donor CD8+ memory clones.

This CDR3 comprises 13 residues. Germline V gives CDR1 MDHEN, CDR2 SYDVKM. The V and J ends lost 6 bases and 4 bases, in that order; junction bases with no gene match: 4. Methotrexate plus calcineurin inhibitor accompanied controls' myeloablative marrow transplants; sampling was 1 year later. The sample in question was PBMCs, obtained 430 to 450 days after allogeneic stem cell transplant with calcineurin inhibitor and methotrexate. The chain links TRBV28 to TRBJ2-7, with 9 bases aligning to TRBD1. The sequence derives from a male patient in his fifties or sixties who received an allogeneic stem cell transplant from an unrelated donor, was CMV-positive, and had chronic GVHD only. These T cells may partly come from the graft donor. CDR3 coding DNA: TGTGCCAGCAGACGGGACAGGGTATACGAGCAGTACTTC. Its protein product is CASRRDRVYEQYF. The whole variable domain, filled in from reference TRBV28 and TRBJ2-7, reads DVKVTQSSRYLVKRTGEKVFLECVQDMDHENMFWYRQDPGLGLRLIYFSYDVKMKEKGDIPEGYSVSREKKERFSLILESASTNQTSMYLCASRRDRVYEQYFGPGTRLTVT.